This T cell receptor beta chain was found in a study of early T cells in non-severe SARS-CoV-2 infection (dated by TCRdb to about 2021). With regard to the full study: Because TCR sequencing was done on bulk RNA from unsorted whole blood, the alpha and beta chains could not be paired. Paper-wide results and their limitations: VDJdb matching was skewed toward anti-spike CD8 responses and likely underestimated virus-specific expansions by missing private and CD4 specificities.

This clonotype appeared many times. Its recognized antigen is unknown. The record has no base qualities; no much larger clone is one base away. Receptors were amplified or captured by 5' RACE. Sequencing relied on a NextSeq 500. To correct for sequencing error and PCR bias, the TCR library protocol tagged individual cDNA molecules with unique molecular identifiers. Sequencing covered both TCR alpha and beta chains, and within each sample the abundances of alpha and beta sequences were tightly co-correlated. Under the source paper's analysis protocol: V gene, J gene and CDR3 annotation of TCR sequences was performed with Decombinator V4. TCRs were defined as expanded if a significant change between any two time points was detected under a Poisson model with p below 0.0001. TCR abundances were normalised to the total number of TCRs sequenced in each sample and reported as counts per million. MAIT TCRs were defined by TRAV1-2 paired with TRAJ12, TRAJ20 or TRAJ33, and iNKT TCRs by TRAV10 paired with TRAJ18. VDJdb, accessed 1 November 2021, was searched for CMV, EBV and SARS-CoV-2 annotated TCRs, with TCRs annotated for multiple antigens excluded. Clones were called with MiXCR by TCRdb after fastp trimmed the public reads at Q25, and only in-frame beta chains were retained. Here each entry gathers all rows of one CDR3 protein and keeps the most common genes and DNA. The V and J calls come from TCRdb's annotation, not from the publication. The sample contains about 45,000 distinct CDR3 sequences, about 9.9% of them found a single time. The ten largest make up about a fifth of the sample.

A case-control design nested within a healthcare worker cohort in London, UK, was used, with weekly nasopharyngeal swab PCR tests and blood sampling performed. Healthcare workers were recruited between 23 and 31 March 2020, during the week of the UK lockdown, and were followed weekly for up to about 16 weeks. Cut back by 6 bases and 10 bases, the V and J ends lie 19 bases apart. In the germline V gene, CDR1 corresponds to MNHEY and CDR2 to SVGAGI. CDR3 length: 14 amino acids, cysteine to phenylalanine. Only the CDR3 part of the read is kept: 42 bases, read in frame from the first base. The sample consisted of whole blood. The sequence came from an adult who was a healthcare worker with PCR-confirmed SARS-CoV-2 infection or an uninfected control (not recorded which). The chain is encoded by TRBV6-5 joined to TRBJ2-1, with the D gene too uncertain to name. The CDR3 region reads CASRGRAPIGEQFF. The DNA is TGTGCCAGCAGAGGCCGGGCCCCCATCGGCGAGCAGTTCTTC.